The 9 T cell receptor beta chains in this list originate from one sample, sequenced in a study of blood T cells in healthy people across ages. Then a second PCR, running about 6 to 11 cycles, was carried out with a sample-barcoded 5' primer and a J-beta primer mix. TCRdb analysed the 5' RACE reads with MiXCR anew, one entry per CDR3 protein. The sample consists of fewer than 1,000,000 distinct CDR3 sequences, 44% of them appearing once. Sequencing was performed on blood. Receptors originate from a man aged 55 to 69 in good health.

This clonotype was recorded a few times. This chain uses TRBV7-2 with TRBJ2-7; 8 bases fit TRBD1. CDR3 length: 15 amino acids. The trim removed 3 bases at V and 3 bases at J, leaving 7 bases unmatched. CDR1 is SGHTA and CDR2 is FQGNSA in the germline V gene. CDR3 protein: CASSFGETGVYEQYF. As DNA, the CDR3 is TGTGCCAGCAGCTTCGGGGAGACAGGGGTCTACGAGCAGTACTTC.

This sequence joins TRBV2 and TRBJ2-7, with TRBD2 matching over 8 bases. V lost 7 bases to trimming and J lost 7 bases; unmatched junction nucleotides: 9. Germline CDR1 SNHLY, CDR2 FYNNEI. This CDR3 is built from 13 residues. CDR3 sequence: CASKSGGYNEQYF. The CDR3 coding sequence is TGTGCCAGCAAGAGCGGGGGCTACAATGAGCAGTACTTC.

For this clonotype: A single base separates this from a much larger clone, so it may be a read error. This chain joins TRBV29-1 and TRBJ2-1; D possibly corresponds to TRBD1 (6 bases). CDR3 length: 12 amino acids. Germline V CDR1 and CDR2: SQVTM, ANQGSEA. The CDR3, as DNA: TGCAGCGCGGCGGACAGCTACGATGAGCAGTTCTTC. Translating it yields CSAADSYDEQFF.

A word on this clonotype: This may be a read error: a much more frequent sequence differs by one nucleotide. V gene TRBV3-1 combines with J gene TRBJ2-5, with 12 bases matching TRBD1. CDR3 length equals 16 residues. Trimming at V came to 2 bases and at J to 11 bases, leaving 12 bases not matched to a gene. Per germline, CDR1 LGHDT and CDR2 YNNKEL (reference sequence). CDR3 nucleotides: TGTGCCAGCAGCCAACCCGGGACAGGGGGCTACGGTGAGCAGTACTTC. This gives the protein CASSQPGTGGYGEQYF.

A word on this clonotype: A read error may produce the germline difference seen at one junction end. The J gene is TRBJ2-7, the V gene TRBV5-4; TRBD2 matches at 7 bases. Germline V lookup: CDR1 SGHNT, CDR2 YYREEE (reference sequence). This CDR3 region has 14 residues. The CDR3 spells CATSSAGTNYEQYF. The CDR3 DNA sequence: TGTGCCACCAGCTCCGCGGGGACTAACTACGAGCAGTACTTC.

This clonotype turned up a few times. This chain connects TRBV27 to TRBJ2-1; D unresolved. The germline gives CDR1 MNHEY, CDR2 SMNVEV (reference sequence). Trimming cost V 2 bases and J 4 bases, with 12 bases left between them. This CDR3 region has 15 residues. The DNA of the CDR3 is TGTGCCAGCAGTTTACGGCCTGGTTATTACAATGAGCAGTTCTTC. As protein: CASSLRPGYYNEQFF.

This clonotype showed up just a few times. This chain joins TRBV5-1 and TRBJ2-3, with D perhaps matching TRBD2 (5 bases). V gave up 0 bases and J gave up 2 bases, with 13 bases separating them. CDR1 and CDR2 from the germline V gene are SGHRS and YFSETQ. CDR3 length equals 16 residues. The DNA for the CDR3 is TGCGCCAGCAGCTTGGACAGAGGAGGACCCACAGATACGCAGTATTTT. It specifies CASSLDRGGPTDTQYF.

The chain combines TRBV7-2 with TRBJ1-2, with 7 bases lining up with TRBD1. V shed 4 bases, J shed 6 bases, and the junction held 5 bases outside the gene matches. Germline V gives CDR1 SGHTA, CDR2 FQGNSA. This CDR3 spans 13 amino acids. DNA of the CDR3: TGTGCCAGCAGCTCCGACAGGGCGAATGGCTACACCTTC. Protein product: CASSSDRANGYTF.

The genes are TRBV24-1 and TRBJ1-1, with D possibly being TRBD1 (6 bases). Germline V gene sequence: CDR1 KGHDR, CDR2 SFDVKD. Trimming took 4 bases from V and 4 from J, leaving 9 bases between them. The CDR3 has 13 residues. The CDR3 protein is CATSEPTGTEAFF. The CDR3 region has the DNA TGTGCCACCAGTGAGCCGACAGGCACTGAAGCTTTCTTT.